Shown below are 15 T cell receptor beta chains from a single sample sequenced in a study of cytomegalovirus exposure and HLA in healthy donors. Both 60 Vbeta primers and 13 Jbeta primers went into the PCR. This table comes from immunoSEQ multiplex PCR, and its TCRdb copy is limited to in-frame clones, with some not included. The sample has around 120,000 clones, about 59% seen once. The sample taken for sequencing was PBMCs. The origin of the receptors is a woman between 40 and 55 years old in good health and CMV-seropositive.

CDR3 residues: CASSSLAGPNEQFF. In DNA, the CDR3 is TGTGCCAGCAGTTCTCTAGCGGGGCCCAATGAGCAGTTCTTC. The rearrangement links TRBV7-9 to TRBJ2-1, with 9 bases lining up with TRBD2. The CDR3 extends over 14 amino acids. Germline trimming cut 6 bases from V and 6 bases from J; bases unmatched to any gene: 6. Looked up from germline, CDR1 is SEHNR and CDR2 is FQNEAQ (reference sequence).

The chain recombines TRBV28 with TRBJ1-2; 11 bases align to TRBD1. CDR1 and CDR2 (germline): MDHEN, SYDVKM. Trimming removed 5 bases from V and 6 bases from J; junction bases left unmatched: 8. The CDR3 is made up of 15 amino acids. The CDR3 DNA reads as TGTGCCAGCAGTCCTCGGACAGGGGGCAGGGATGGCTACACCTTC. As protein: CASSPRTGGRDGYTF.

CDR3 sequence reads: CASSLGGTANNEQFF. In DNA form, the CDR3 reads TGTGCCAGCAGCTTAGGGGGGACAGCTAACAATGAGCAGTTCTTC. V and J are TRBV11-3 and TRBJ2-1, with 7 bases fitting TRBD1. The CDR3 spans 15 residues. Germline-derived CDR1 and CDR2 are SGHNT and YENEEA. V shed 1 base, J shed 5 bases, and the junction held 5 bases outside the gene matches.

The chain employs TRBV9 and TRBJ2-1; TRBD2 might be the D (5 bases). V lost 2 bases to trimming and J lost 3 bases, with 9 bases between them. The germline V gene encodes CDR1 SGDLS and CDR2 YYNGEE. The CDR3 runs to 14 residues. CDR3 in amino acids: CASSVGEGYNEQFF. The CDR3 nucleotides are TGTGCCAGCAGCGTGGGAGAGGGCTACAATGAGCAGTTCTTC.

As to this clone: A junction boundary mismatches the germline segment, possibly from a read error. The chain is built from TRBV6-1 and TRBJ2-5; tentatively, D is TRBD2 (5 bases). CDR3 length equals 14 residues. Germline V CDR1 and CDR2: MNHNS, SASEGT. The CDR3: CASSELGDSSTSDF. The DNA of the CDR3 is TGTGCCAGCAGTGAACTGGGAGACTCTTCCACGTCGGACTTC.

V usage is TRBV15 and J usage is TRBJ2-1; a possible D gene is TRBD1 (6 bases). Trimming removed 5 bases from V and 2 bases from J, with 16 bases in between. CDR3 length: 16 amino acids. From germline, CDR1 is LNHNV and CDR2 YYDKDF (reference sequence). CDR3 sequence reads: CATSRSSRGTYNEQFF. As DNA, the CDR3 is TGTGCCACCAGCCGCTCCTCAAGGGGGACCTACAATGAGCAGTTCTTC.

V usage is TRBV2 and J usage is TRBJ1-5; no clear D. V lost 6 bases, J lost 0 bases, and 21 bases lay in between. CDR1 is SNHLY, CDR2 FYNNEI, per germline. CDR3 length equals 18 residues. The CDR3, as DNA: TGTGCCAGCAGCGCAATAGAATGTGCACTGTGTAGCAATCAGCCCCAGCATTTT. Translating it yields CASSAIECALCSNQPQHF.

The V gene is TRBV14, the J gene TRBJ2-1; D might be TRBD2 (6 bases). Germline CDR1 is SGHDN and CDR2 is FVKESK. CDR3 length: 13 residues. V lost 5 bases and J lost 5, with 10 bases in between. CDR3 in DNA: TGTGCCAGCAGCAAAAGGAGGGACAATGAGCAGTTCTTC. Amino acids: CASSKRRDNEQFF.

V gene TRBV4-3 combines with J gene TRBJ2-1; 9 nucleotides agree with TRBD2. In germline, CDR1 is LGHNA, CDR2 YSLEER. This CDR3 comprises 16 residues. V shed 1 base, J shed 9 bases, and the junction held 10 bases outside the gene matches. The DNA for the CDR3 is TGCGCCAGCAGCCAAGGGTTAGTAGCGGGAGAGCGTGAGCAGTTCTTC. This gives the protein CASSQGLVAGEREQFF.

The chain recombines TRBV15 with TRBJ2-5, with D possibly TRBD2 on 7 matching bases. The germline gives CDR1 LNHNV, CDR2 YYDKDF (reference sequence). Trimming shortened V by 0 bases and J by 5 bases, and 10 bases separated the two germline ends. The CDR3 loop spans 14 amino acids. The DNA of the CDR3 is TGTGCCACCAGCAGAGATAAGGGGGGGGAGACCCAGTACTTC. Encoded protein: CATSRDKGGETQYF.

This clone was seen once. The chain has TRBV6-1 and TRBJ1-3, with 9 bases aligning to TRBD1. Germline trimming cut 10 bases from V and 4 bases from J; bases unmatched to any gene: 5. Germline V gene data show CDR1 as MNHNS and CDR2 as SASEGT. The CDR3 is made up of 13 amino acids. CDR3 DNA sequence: TGTGCCATGCGGACAGGGGCCGGAAACACCATATATTTT. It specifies CAMRTGAGNTIYF.

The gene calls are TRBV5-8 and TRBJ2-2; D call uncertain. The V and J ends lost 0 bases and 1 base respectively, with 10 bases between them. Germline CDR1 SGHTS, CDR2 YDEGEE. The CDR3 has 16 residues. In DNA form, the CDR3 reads TGTGCCAGCAGCTTGGTAGATAGCTTGAACACCGGGGAGCTGTTTTTT. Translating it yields CASSLVDSLNTGELFF.

CDR3 sequence reads: CASSSRTSGPLGDTQYF. CDR3 sequence (DNA): TGTGCCAGCAGCTCGCGGACTAGCGGTCCCCTTGGAGATACGCAGTATTTT. This sequence joins TRBV11-3 and TRBJ2-3, with 10 bases that match TRBD2. The CDR3 length is 17 residues. Trimming took 4 bases from V and 5 from J; bases not matched to a gene: 12. Germline assignment: CDR1 SGHNT and CDR2 YENEEA.

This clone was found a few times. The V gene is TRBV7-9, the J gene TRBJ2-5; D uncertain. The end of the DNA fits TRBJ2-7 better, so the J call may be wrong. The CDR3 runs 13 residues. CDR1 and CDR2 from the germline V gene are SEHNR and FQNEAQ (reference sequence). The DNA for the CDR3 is TGTGCCAGCAGCTCCCCGGGTACCCACGAGCAGTACTTC. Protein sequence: CASSSPGTHEQYF.

The CDR3, as DNA: TGTGCCTGGAGTGGCCAGGGTAATCAGCCCCAGCATTTT. It encodes CAWSGQGNQPQHF. The chain combines TRBV30 with TRBJ1-5; tentative D call: TRBD1 (5 bases). This CDR3 is built from 13 residues. V was trimmed by 1 base and J by 4 bases, leaving 8 bases between them. Looked up from germline, CDR1 is GTSNPN and CDR2 is SVGIG (reference sequence).